These T cell receptor beta chains were read from a single sample in a study of T-cell reconstitution after alpha-beta-depleted transplantation in children. TCRdb fed the PCR reads into MiXCR, producing one record per CDR3 protein. The sample contains 530,000 or so distinct CDR3 sequences, roughly 27% of which appear only once. Sequencing was performed on PBMCs, taken before TCRalphabeta/CD19-depleted stem cell transplant. These receptors originate from a boy under two years old with Wiskott-Aldrich syndrome, due to receive a stem cell transplant. The CDR3 runs from the conserved cysteine through the conserved F or W. A D gene is named only where the DNA matches it firmly. Part of the rows lack a size; the others show once, few, many or a class for expanded clones.

D	J	size	V	DNA	CDR3
NA	TRBJ1-6	NA	TRBV6-5	TGTGCCAGCAGTTCAAAGGGGGTTTCTAATTCACCCCTCCACTTT	CASSSKGVSNSPLHF
TRBD1	TRBJ2-1	few	TRBV2	TGTGCCGTACAGGGGGCTATCTACAATGAGCAGTTCTTC	CAVQGAIYNEQFF
NA	TRBJ2-1	NA	TRBV5-5	TGTGCCAGCAGCTTCTCTAAGGCAAATGAGCAGTTCTTC	CASSFSKANEQFF
NA	TRBJ2-1	NA	TRBV27	TGTGCCAGCAGTTCTAAGTTGGGGCTTGGTAGGAATGAGCAGTTCTTC	CASSSKLGLGRNEQFF
NA	TRBJ1-4	NA	TRBV7-2	TGTGCCAGCAGCCAACCCCCATTGGGGGATGAAAAACTGTTTTTT	CASSQPPLGDEKLFF
TRBD2	TRBJ2-5	NA	TRBV15	TGTGCCACCAGCAACGACCTAGCGGGTGGAGAGACCCAGTACTTC	CATSNDLAGGETQYF
NA	TRBJ2-5	once	TRBV11-2	TGTGCCAGCAGACCCCCGGGACGGGGGAGCGAGACCCAGTACTTC	CASRPPGRGSETQYF
NA	TRBJ2-1	NA	TRBV3-1	TGTGCCAGCAGCCAAGGATTGGGGTGGCAGTTCTTC	CASSQGLGWQFF
NA	TRBJ2-7	few	TRBV5-1	TGCGCCAGCAGTCTAGGGGGTGACTACGAGCAGTACTTC	CASSLGGDYEQYF
TRBD2	TRBJ2-1	NA	TRBV4-2	TGTGCCAGCAGTCTCCGGACAGGGACTAGCGGATCCTCCTACAATGAGCAGTTCTTC	CASSLRTGTSGSSYNEQFF
TRBD2	TRBJ2-2	NA	TRBV6-2/TRBV6-3	TGTGCCAGCCGTAGACTAGCGGGAGTCACTGGGGAGCTGTTTTTT	CASRRLAGVTGELFF
NA	TRBJ2-2	few	TRBV10-3	TGTGCCAGCCAACATACAACCGGGGAGCTGTTTTTT	CASQHTTGELFF
NA	TRBJ1-1	few	TRBV12-3/TRBV12-4	TGTGCCAGCAGTTTTGGGGTCTTGAACACTGAAGCTTTCTTT	CASSFGVLNTEAFF
NA	TRBJ1-1	few	TRBV5-1	TGCGCCAGCAGCTTGATAACGGTGAACACTGAAGCTTTCTTT	CASSLITVNTEAFF
TRBD2	TRBJ2-2	NA	TRBV20-1	TGCAGTGCTAGACCTAGCGGGAGGGCTTTAGGGGAGCTGTTTTTT	CSARPSGRALGELFF
NA	TRBJ1-1	few	TRBV5-1	TGCGCCAGCAGCTTGGGAGCAGGGCGTAAGGCTTTCTTT	CASSLGAGRKAFF
TRBD2	TRBJ2-3	NA	TRBV5-4	TGTGCCAGCAGCTTGGCTCTAGCGGGAGGGCCTAAAGATACGCAGTATTTT	CASSLALAGGPKDTQYF
TRBD2	TRBJ2-3	many	TRBV11-2	TGTGCCAGCAGCTTAGTGCTAGCGGGGCTCACAGATACGCAGTATTTT	CASSLVLAGLTDTQYF
NA	TRBJ1-4	NA	TRBV11-2	TGTGCCAGCAGCTTCCGCAGGGACACTAATGAAAAACTGTTTTTT	CASSFRRDTNEKLFF
NA	TRBJ2-5	many	TRBV10-3	TGTGCCATCAATCCGGGCAACAACGGAGAGACCCAGTACTTC	CAINPGNNGETQYF
NA	TRBJ2-4	few	TRBV5-1	TGCGCCAGCAGCTTGGGGCGGGCCTACATTCAGTACTTC	CASSLGRAYIQYF
TRBD2	TRBJ2-1	NA	TRBV2	TGTGCCAGCAGTATTTATAGCGGGAGGACGGGGAATGAGCAGTTCTTC	CASSIYSGRTGNEQFF
TRBD1	TRBJ1-2	few	TRBV20-1	TGCAGTGCTGGACAGGGTGGTTATGGCTACACCTTC	CSAGQGGYGYTF
NA	TRBJ1-3	NA	TRBV13	TGTGCCAGCAGCTTGAGGGGAGGAAACACCATATATTTT	CASSLRGGNTIYF
NA	TRBJ2-2	few	TRBV5-6	TGTGCCAGCAGCACCCAGGGGTTAATAACCGGGGAGCTGTTTTTT	CASSTQGLITGELFF